This T cell receptor (beta chain) was retrieved from a study of blood T cells in healthy people across ages. A second about 6 to 12 cycle PCR used barcoded and J-beta primers. MiXCR, applied by TCRdb to the 5' RACE reads, yields one record per CDR3 protein. The sample comprises over 1,300,000 distinct CDR3 sequences, around 59% of which are singletons, and over 5% rests with the top ten. Every sample yielded at least 6.5 million isolated PBMCs. J was trimmed by 4 bases and V by 7 bases; bases with no gene match: 7. Germline V gene sequence: CDR1 SQVTM, CDR2 ANQGSEA. This CDR3 is 12 amino acids long. Sequenced sample: blood. The V gene is TRBV29-1, the J gene TRBJ2-7, with 7 bases lining up with TRBD2. This receptor was identified in a man aged 18 to 29 in good health. The CDR3 DNA follows: TGCAGCGCCGGGACTACGGCTTACGAGCAGTACTTC. Its translation is CSAGTTAYEQYF.